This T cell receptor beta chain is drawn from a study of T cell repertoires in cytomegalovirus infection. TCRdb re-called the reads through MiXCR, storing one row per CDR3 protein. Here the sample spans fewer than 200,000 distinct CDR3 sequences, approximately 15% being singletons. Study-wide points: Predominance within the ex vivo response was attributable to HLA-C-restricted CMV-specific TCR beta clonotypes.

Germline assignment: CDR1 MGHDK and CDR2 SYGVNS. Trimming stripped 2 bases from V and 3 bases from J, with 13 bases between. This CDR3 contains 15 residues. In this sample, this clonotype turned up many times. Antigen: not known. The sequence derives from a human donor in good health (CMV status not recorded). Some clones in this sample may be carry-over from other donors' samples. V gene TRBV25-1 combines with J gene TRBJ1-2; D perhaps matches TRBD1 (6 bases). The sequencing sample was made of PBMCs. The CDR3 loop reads CASSEGWGQHYGYTF. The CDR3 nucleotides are TGTGCCAGCAGTGAAGGATGGGGGCAACACTATGGCTACACCTTC.